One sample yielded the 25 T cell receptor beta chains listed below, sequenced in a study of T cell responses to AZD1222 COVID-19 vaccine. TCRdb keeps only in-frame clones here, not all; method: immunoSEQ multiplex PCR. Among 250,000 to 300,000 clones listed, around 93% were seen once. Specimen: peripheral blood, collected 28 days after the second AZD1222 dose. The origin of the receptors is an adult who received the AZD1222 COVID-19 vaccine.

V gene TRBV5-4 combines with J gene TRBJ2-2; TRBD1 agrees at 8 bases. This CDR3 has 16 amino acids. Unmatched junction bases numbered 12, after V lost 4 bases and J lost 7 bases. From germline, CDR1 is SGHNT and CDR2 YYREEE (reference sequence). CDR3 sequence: CASSRGGRGQSGELFF. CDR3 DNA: TGTGCCAGCAGCCGGGGAGGCAGGGGGCAAAGCGGGGAGCTGTTTTTT.

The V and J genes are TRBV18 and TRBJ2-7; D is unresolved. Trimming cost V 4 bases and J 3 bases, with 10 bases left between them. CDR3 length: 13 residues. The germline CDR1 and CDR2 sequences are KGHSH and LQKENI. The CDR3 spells CASSRGSYYEQYF. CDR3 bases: TGTGCCAGCTCACGGGGATCCTACTACGAGCAGTACTTC.

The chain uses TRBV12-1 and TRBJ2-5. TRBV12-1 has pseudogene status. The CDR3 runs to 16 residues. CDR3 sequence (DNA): TGTGCCAGCATCTCGAGACGAGGGGGGTACCAAGAGACCCAGTACTTC. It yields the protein CASISRRGGYQETQYF.

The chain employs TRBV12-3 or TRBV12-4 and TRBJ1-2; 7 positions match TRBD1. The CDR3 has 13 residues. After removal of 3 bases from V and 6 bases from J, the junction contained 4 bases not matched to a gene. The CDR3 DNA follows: TGTGCCAGCAGTTTCCAGGGGGGGCATGGCTACACCTTC. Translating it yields CASSFQGGHGYTF.

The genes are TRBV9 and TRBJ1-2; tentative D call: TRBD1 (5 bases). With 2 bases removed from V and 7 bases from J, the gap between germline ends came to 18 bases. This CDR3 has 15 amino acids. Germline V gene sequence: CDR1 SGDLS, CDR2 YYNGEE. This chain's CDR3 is CASSVGGIGASGYTF. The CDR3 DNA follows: TGTGCCAGCAGCGTGGGGGGAATAGGAGCGAGTGGCTACACCTTC.

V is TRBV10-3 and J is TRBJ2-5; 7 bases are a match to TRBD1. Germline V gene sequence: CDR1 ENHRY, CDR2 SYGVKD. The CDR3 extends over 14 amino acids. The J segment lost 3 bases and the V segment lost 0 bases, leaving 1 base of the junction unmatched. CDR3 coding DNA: TGTGCCATCAGTGAGTCGACAGGGAAAGAGACCCAGTACTTC. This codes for CAISESTGKETQYF.

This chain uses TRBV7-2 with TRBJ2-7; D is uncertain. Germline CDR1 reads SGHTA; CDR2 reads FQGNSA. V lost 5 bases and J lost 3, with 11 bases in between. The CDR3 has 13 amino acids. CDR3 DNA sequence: TGTGCCAGCAGCCCGCGGAGACTCTACGAGCAGTACTTC. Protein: CASSPRRLYEQYF.

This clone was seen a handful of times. DNA for the CDR3: TGTGCCAGTAGTGGGTTGAAGTTCGGGAGGACCACTGAAGCTTTCTTT. This sequence encodes CASSGLKFGRTTEAFF. V is TRBV19 and J is TRBJ1-1; D is unclear. The CDR3 consists of 16 residues. V lost 5 bases, J lost 4 bases, and 20 bases lay in between. Germline CDR1 and CDR2: LNHDA and SQIVND (reference sequence).

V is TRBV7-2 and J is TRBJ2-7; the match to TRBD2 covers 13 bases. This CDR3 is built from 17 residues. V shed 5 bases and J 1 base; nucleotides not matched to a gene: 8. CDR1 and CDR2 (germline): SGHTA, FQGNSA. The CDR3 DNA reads TGTGCCAGCAGCCAACGACTAGCGGGGGGTGGATCCTACGAGCAGTACTTC. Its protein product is CASSQRLAGGGSYEQYF.

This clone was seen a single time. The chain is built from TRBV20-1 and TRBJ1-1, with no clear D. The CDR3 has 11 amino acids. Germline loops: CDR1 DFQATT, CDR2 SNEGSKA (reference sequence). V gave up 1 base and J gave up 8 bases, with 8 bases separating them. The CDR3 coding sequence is TGCAGTGCTAGAGGGTCGGCCGAAGCTTTCTTT. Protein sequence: CSARGSAEAFF.

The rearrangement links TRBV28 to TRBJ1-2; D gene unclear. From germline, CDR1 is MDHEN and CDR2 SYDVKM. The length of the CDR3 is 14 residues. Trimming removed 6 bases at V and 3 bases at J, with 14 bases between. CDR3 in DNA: TGTGCCAGCAGCCCACCGGGAAGTCACTATGGCTACACCTTC. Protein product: CASSPPGSHYGYTF.

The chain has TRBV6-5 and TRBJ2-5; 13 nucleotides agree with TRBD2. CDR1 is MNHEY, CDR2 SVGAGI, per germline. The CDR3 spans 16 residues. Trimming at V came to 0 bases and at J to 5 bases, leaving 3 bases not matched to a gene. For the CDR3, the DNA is TGTGCCAGCAGTTACTCCGGACTAGCGGGAGCTGAGACCCAGTACTTC. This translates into CASSYSGLAGAETQYF.

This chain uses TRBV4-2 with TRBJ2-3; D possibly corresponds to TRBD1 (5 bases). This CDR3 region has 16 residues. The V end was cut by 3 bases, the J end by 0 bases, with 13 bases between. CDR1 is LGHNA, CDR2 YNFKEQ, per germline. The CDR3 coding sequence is TGTGCCAGCAGCCATACAGGACGGCCTAGCACAGATACGCAGTATTTT. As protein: CASSHTGRPSTDTQYF.

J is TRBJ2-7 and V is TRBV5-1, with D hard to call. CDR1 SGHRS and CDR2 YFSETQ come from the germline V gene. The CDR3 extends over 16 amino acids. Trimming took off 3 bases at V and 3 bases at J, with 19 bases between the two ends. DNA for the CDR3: TGCGCCAGCAGCTCGGCGGTAGGAGATAGGTTCTACGAGCAGTACTTC. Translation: CASSSAVGDRFYEQYF. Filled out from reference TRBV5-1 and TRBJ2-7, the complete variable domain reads KAGVTQTPRYLIKTRGQQVTLSCSPISGHRSVSWYQQTPGQGLQFLFEYFSETQRNKGNFPGRFSGRQFSNSRSEMNVSTLELGDSALYLCASSSAVGDRFYEQYFGPGTRLTVT.

The CDR3 sequence is CASSLTSYEQYF. For the CDR3, the DNA is TGTGCCAGCAGCTTAACCTCGTACGAGCAGTACTTC. V gene TRBV7-2 combines with J gene TRBJ2-7, with D unclear. The germline V gene has CDR1 SGHTA and CDR2 FQGNSA. This CDR3 contains 12 residues. V shed 2 bases and J shed 4 bases, with 6 bases lying between them.

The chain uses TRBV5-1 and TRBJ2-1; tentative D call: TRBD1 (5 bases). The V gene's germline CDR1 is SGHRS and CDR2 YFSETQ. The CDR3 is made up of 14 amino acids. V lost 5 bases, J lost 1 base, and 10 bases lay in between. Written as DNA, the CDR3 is TGCGCCAGCAGTGACAGAAAGTCCTACAATGAGCAGTTCTTC. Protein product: CASSDRKSYNEQFF.

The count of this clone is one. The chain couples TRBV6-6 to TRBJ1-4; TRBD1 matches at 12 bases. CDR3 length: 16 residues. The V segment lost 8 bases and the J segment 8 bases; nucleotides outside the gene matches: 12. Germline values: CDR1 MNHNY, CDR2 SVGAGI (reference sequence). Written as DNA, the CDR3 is TGTGCCAGCTCCCCCCTGGCGGGACAGGGGGCCGAAAAACTGTTTTTT. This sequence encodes CASSPLAGQGAEKLFF.

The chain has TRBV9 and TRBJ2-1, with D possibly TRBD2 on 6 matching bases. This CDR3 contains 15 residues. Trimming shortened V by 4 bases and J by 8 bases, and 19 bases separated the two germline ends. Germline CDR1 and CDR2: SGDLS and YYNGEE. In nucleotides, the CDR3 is TGTGCCAGCAGCCCGAACCCGGAGGGCCAGGATGAGCAGTTCTTC. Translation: CASSPNPEGQDEQFF.

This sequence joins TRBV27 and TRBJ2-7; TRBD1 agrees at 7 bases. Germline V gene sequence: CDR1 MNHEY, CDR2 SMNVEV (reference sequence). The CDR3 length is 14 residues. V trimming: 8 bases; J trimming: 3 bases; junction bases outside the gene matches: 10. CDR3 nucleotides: TGTGCCAGCGTTAGGACAGGCGATTTCTACGAGCAGTACTTC. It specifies CASVRTGDFYEQYF.

The DNA of the CDR3 is TGTGCCAGCAGGCGACTGACGGGTCCCGAATATGGCTACACCTTC. Its translation is CASRRLTGPEYGYTF. The chain combines TRBV6-6 with TRBJ1-2; D is unresolved. Trimming removed 6 bases from V and 5 bases from J, with 19 bases in between. The CDR3 loop spans 15 amino acids. Germline V gene lookup returns CDR1 MNHNY and CDR2 SVGAGI (reference sequence).

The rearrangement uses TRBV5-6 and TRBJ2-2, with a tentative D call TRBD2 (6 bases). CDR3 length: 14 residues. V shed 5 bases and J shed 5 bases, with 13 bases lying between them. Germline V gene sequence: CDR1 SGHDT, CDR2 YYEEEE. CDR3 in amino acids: CASRVAVDTGELFF. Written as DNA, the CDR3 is TGTGCCAGCAGAGTAGCGGTTGATACCGGGGAGCTGTTTTTT.

The CDR3 sequence is CASRTGTVNTEAFF. The DNA of the CDR3 is TGTGCCAGCAGGACCGGGACGGTGAACACTGAAGCTTTCTTT. The chain uses TRBV5-5 and TRBJ1-1, with a tentative D call TRBD1 (5 bases). Trimming removed 5 bases from V and 0 bases from J, with 11 bases in between. Per germline, CDR1 SGHKS and CDR2 YYEKEE (reference sequence). The CDR3 consists of 14 residues.

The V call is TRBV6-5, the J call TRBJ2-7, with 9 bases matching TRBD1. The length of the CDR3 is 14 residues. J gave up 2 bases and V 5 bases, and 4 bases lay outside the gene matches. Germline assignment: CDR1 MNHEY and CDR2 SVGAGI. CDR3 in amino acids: CASSPTGGTYEQYF. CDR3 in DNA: TGTGCCAGCAGTCCTACAGGGGGCACCTACGAGCAGTACTTC.

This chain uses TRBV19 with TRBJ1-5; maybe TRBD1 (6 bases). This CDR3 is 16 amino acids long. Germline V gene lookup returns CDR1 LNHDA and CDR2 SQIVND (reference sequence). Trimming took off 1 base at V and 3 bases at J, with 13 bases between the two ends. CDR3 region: CASSIGRQGNNQPQHF. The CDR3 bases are TGTGCCAGTAGTATAGGAAGGCAGGGGAACAATCAGCCCCAGCATTTT.

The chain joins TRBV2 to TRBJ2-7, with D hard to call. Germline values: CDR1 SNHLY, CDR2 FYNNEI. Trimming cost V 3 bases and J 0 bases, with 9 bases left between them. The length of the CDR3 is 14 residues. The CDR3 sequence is CASSDRASSYEQYF. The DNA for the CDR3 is TGTGCCAGCAGTGATAGGGCGTCCTCCTACGAGCAGTACTTC. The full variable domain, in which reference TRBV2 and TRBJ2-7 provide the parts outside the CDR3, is EPEVTQTPSHQVTQMGQEVILRCVPISNHLYFYWYRQILGQKVEFLVSFYNNEISEKSEIFDDQFSVERPDGSNFTLKIRSTKLEDSAMYFCASSDRASSYEQYFGPGTRLTVT.